The clone carrying this TCR beta chain has at least ten counts. V was shortened by 0 bases and J by 2 bases, with 7 bases between the two germline ends. The CDR3 sequence is 14 residues long. From germline, CDR1 is MNHEY and CDR2 SVGAGI. The entry originates in a study of T-cell reconstitution after alpha-beta-depleted transplantation in children. Unique molecular identifiers were incorporated when the TCRbeta library was constructed. One entry per CDR3 protein results from TCRdb running MiXCR on the PCR reads. Of some 240,000 distinct CDR3 sequences listed, 9.7% are singletons. The clonotype originates from a human donor who donated a stem cell graft to a child with SCID. The rearrangement links TRBV6-5 to TRBJ1-2, with D tentatively TRBD1 (6 bases). The sample was PBMCs from the stem cell graft donor, taken from the stem cell graft. DNA of the CDR3: TGTGCCAGCAGTTACTCGAGGGGGAACTATGGCTACACCTTC. Its protein is CASSYSRGNYGYTF.